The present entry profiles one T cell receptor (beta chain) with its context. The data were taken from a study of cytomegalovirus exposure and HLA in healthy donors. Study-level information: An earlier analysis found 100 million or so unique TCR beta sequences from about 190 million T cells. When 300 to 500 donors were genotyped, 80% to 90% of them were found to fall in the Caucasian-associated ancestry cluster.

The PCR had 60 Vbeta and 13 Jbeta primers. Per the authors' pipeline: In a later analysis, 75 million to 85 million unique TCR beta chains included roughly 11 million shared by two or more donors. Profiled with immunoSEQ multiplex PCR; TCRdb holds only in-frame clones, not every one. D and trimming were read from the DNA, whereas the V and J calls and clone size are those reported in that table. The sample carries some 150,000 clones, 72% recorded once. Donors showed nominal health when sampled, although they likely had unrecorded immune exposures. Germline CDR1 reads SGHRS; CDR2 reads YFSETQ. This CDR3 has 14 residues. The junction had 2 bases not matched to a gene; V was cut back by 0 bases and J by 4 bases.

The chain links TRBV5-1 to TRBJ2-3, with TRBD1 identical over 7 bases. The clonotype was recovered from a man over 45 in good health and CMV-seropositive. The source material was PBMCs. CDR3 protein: CASSLDRGADTQYF. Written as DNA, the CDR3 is TGCGCCAGCAGCTTGGACAGGGGCGCAGATACGCAGTATTTT. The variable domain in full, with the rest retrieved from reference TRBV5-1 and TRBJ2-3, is KAGVTQTPRYLIKTRGQQVTLSCSPISGHRSVSWYQQTPGQGLQFLFEYFSETQRNKGNFPGRFSGRQFSNSRSEMNVSTLELGDSALYLCASSLDRGADTQYFGPGTRLTVL.